This record looks at one TCR beta chain sequence and its context. Its antigen is still unknown. The source material, RNA transcripts, was used to amplify TCR beta CDR3 regions. HTBI primers were the set used in a first-round RT-PCR of the TCR CDR3. TCRdb passed the multiplex PCR reads through MiXCR, listing each CDR3 protein once. The table includes about half a million distinct CDR3 sequences, about 16% detected once. The data originate from a study of T cells in Graves' hyperthyroidism and ophthalmopathy. For the study at large: Peripheral blood samples were taken at initial diagnosis, prior to any treatment.

General study results and limits: The model's output predicted ophthalmopathy at a median of 6.5 months prior to onset.

This TCR derives from a woman aged 25 to 39 with Graves' ophthalmopathy. The sample taken for sequencing was blood.

The CDR3 protein is CASSITAHTGELFF. The CDR3 DNA is TGTGCCAGTAGTATTACAGCTCACACCGGGGAGCTGTTTTTT. The chain uses TRBV19 and TRBJ2-2; D is ambiguous. Trimming took off 3 bases at V and 3 bases at J, with 8 bases between the two ends. The germline gives CDR1 LNHDA, CDR2 SQIVND (reference sequence). CDR3 length: 14 residues.